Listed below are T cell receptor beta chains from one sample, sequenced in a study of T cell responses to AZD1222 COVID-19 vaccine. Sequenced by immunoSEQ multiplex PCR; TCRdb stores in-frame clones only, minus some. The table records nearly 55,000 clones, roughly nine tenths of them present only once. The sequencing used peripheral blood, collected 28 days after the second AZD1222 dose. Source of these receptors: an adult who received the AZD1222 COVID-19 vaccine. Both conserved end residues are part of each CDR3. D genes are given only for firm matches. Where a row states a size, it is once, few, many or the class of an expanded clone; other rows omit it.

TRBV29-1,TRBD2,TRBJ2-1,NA,TGCAGCGTTGGTCTAGCGGAACGAGGTGAGCAGTTCTTC,CSVGLAERGEQFF
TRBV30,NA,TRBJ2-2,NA,TGTGCCTGGAGTAGAACTTGGGACACGGGCACCGGGGAGCTGTTTTTT,CAWSRTWDTGTGELFF
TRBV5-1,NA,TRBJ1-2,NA,TGCGCCAGCAGCTTGGCCCAGGGTGGAACTGGCTACACCTTC,CASSLAQGGTGYTF
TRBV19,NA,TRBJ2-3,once,TGTGCCAGTAGAAGGGCACTGGGAGGAGTGGCAGATACGCAGTATTTT,CASRRALGGVADTQYF
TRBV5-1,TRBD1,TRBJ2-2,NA,TGCGCCAGCAGCTACGGACAGGGCGGCACCGGGGAGCTGTTTTTT,CASSYGQGGTGELFF
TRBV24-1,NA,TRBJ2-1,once,TGTGCCACCAGTGACCCGTCCGAGGGACGAGAGCAGTTCTTC,CATSDPSEGREQFF
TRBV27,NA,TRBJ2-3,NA,TGTGCCAGCAGTTCCCCTCCAACTAGCACAGATACGCAGTATTTT,CASSSPPTSTDTQYF
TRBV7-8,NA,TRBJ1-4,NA,TGTGCCAGCAGCCAGGGCACCGGGGGCTTGAATGAAAAACTGTTTTTT,CASSQGTGGLNEKLFF
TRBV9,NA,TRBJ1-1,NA,TGTGCCAGCAGTAGCGGGACACTGAACACTGAAGCTTTCTTT,CASSSGTLNTEAFF
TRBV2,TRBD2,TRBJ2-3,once,TGTGCCAGCAGTGTCATAGCGGGAGGGCTTGATACGCAGTATTTT,CASSVIAGGLDTQYF
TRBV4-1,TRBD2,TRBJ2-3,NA,TGCGCCAGCAGCCAAGTTCCGGGGAGGGGCCGCACAGATACGCAGTATTTT,CASSQVPGRGRTDTQYF
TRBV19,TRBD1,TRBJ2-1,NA,TGTGCCAGTAGTTTAGGACAGGCTAGGGAGCAGTTCTTC,CASSLGQAREQFF
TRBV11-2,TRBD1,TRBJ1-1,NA,TGTGCCAGCAGCTTGACAGGGATGAACACTGAAGCTTTCTTT,CASSLTGMNTEAFF
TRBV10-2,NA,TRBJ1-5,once,TGCGCCAGCAGTGACCCAGCCAATCAGCCCCAGCATTTT,CASSDPANQPQHF
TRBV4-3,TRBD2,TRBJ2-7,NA,TGCGCCAGCAGCCAAGGCGGGAGTAGTTACGAGCAGTACTTC,CASSQGGSSYEQYF
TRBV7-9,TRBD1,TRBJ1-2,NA,TGTGCCAGCAGCAGAGGGGGCGCAGGTGGCTACACCTTC,CASSRGGAGGYTF
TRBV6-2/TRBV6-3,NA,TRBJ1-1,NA,TGTGCCAGCAGCCCTTCCTTGGGGGTAGGGACTGAAGCTTTCTTT,CASSPSLGVGTEAFF
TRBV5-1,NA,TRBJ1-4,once,TGCGCCAGCAGCCCATCCGGGGCCCCAGACACTAATGAAAAACTGTTTTTT,CASSPSGAPDTNEKLFF
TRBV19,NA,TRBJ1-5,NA,TGTGCCAGTAGTCAACCAGGGAGCAATCAGCCCCAGCATTTT,CASSQPGSNQPQHF
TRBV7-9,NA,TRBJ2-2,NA,TGTGCCAGCAGCCAGGGGCTCGGGGAGCTGTTTTTT,CASSQGLGELFF
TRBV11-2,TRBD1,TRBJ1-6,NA,TGTGCCAGCAGCTTAGGGGACAGGAGAAATTCACCCCTCCACTTT,CASSLGDRRNSPLHF
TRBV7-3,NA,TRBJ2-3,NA,TGTGCCAGCAGCTTAGGAATGTCGTACACAGATACGCAGTATTTT,CASSLGMSYTDTQYF
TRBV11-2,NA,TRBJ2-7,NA,TGTGCCAGCAGCCCAGGGACGACGGGGTACGAGCAGTACTTC,CASSPGTTGYEQYF
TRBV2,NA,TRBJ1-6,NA,TGTGCCAGCAGTGATTGGGGCGGTAATTCACCCCTCCACTTT,CASSDWGGNSPLHF
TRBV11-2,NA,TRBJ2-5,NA,TGTGCCAGCAGCTTAGATCGTCGCGGGGAGACCCAGTACTTC,CASSLDRRGETQYF
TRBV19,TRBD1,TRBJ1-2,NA,TGTGCCAGTAGTATGTCCGGGACAGGGGGCCGAGTCTATGGCTACACCTTC,CASSMSGTGGRVYGYTF
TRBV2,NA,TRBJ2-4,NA,TGTGCCAGCAGTGAAGCGCTTCGGGAGTCCAAAAACATTCAGTACTTC,CASSEALRESKNIQYF
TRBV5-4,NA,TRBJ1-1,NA,TGTGCCAGCAGCTTGGGGGCGACAGGGAACACTGAAGCTTTCTTT,CASSLGATGNTEAFF
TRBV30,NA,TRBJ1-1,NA,TGTGCCTGGAGCGGGACTGAAGCTTTCTTT,CAWSGTEAFF
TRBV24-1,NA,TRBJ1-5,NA,TGTGCCACCAGTGAAGTGGGGTCCCTCAATCAGCCCCAGCATTTT,CATSEVGSLNQPQHF